This T cell receptor (beta chain) was recorded in a study of blood T cells in healthy people across ages (dated by TCRdb to the mid-2010s). Regarding the study in general: In model experiments, template switching captured roughly one uniquely barcoded TCR beta cDNA molecule for every two T cells. Age-related changes in TCR beta repertoire diversity were measured in the study by deep sequencing normalized with unique cDNA molecular identifiers. The donors were divided into four age groups: young (average around 17 years), middle-aged (about 40), aged (around 59) and long-lived (roughly 86). To avoid experimental bias, donors of different ages were spread randomly across the sequencing lanes. For two donors (one aged 18 to 29 and one aged 80 or older), the study analyzed two additional independent replicas of 1 million unique cDNA reads from the same blood draw.

The CDR3 runs 12 amino acids, cysteine and phenylalanine included. Only the CDR3 part of the read is kept: 36 bases, read in frame from the first base. CDR1 is given as MNHEY and CDR2 as SMNVEV, both from the germline V gene (reference sequence). In the case of this clonotype: Its binding antigen is unknown. The germline gene is not matched at one end of the junction; a read error may be the cause.

The roughly 39 donors, aged 6 to 90 years, were systemically healthy Caucasian individuals from Russia. Each donor gave approximately 9.3 milliliters of peripheral blood, collected into EDTA-treated Vacutainer tubes. PBMCs were isolated by Ficoll-Paque density-gradient centrifugation, with at least 7 million obtained per sample. Trizol reagent was used to extract total RNA from PBMCs, with at least 6 micrograms per sample. Naive CD45RAhigh/CD27high T cell percentages were measured by flow cytometry on a PBMC aliquot from every donor. The study at large found these results: Because profiling used bulk unsorted PBMCs, naive and antigen-experienced compartments could not be compared conclusively. Observed TCR beta diversity correlated strongly with the percentage of naive T cells measured by flow cytometry. Because donor CMV infection status was unknown, age-related changes in expanded clonotypes were potentially confounded. Estimates of total diversity based on one million sequenced T cells were regarded as lower bounds and as underestimates. As age increased, observed TCR beta diversity per million T cells dropped in a roughly linear way, and a significant reduction was already evident by age 40. Compared with the aged group, the long-lived group had more naive CD4+ T cells, fewer expanded clones and increased TCR diversity, a pattern suggesting age selection.

Library preparation used 5' RACE. The reads were generated on an Illumina HiSeq 2500. A second PCR of roughly 6 to 12 cycles was performed with a sample-barcoded 5' primer and a J-beta primer mix. A template-switch 5' adaptor carrying 12 random nucleotides introduced a unique molecular identifier onto each TCR beta cDNA molecule. Each sample yielded at least 2.5 million CDR3-containing paired-end reads. All of the RNA was converted into first-strand cDNA using the Mint cDNA synthesis kit, with a TRBC-specific oligonucleotide serving as the primer. After uracil-DNA glycosylase treatment, a first 18-cycle PCR used universal primers M1SS and BC2_uni_R on all cDNA. As for the original processing: Each sample was normalized by randomly selecting 1 million high-quality reads, each carrying a distinct molecular identifier. Reads sharing molecular identifiers were discarded rather than binned into consensus sequences. MiTCR, run with a Q25 quality threshold and the strictest error-elimination algorithm, handled CDR3 identification, clonotype clustering and error correction. A nonparametric unseen species model with Euler transformation was used to estimate lower-bound total TCR beta diversity. The public reads were run again by TCRdb, first through fastp at Q25 and then through MiXCR, and only productive beta chains were kept. Here each entry gathers all rows of one CDR3 protein and keeps the most common genes and DNA. Clone size and V and J calls follow TCRdb, not the original study. The sample includes 600,000 to 1,000,000 distinct CDR3 sequences, with roughly 50% observed a single time. The ten largest clones represent roughly 22% of the sample.

The receptor chain draws on TRBV27 and TRBJ1-1; the D gene is perhaps TRBD1, from 6 matching bases. The TCR originated in a man aged 25-45 years in good health. The sequenced material came from blood. The CDR3 has the sequence CASGQLNTVAFF. The nucleotides read TGTGCCAGCGGACAGCTGAACACTGTAGCTTTCTTT.